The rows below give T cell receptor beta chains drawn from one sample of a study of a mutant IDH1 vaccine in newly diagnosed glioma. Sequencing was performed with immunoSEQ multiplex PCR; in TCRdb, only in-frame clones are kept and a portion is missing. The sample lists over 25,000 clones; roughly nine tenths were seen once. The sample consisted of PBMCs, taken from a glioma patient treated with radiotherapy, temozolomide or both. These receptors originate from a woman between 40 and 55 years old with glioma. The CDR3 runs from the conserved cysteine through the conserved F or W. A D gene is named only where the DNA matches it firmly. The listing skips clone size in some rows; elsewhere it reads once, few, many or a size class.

CDR3 DNA: TGTGCCACCAGCAGAGCCCTGACTAGCGCTCAAGAGACCCAGTACTTC
CDR3 protein: CATSRALTSAQETQYF
V gene: TRBV15
D gene: TRBD2
J gene: TRBJ2-5
clone size: .

CDR3 DNA: TGCGCCAGCAGCCAAGATTGGCCCATGAACACTGAAGCTTTCTTT
CDR3 protein: CASSQDWPMNTEAFF
V gene: TRBV4-1
D gene: .
J gene: TRBJ1-1
clone size: .

CDR3 DNA: TGTGCCAGCAGTCCGGACAGTGAAAACATTCAGTACTTC
CDR3 protein: CASSPDSENIQYF
V gene: TRBV27
D gene: .
J gene: TRBJ2-4
clone size: .

CDR3 DNA: TGTGCCGCCTCGAGGGGGGGGAGTTCTGAAGCTTTCTTT
CDR3 protein: CAASRGGSSEAFF
V gene: TRBV2
D gene: .
J gene: TRBJ1-1
clone size: .

CDR3 DNA: TGCGCCAGCAGCTTGGTGGGGGGTGCAAATCAGCCCCAGCATTTT
CDR3 protein: CASSLVGGANQPQHF
V gene: TRBV5-1
D gene: .
J gene: TRBJ1-5
clone size: .

CDR3 DNA: TGTGCCAGCAGTTTATGGACAGGGGCCTACGAGCAGTACTTC
CDR3 protein: CASSLWTGAYEQYF
V gene: TRBV28
D gene: TRBD1
J gene: TRBJ2-7
clone size: .

CDR3 DNA: TGTGCCAGCAGGATCCGAAGGGGAGGCACTGAAGCTTTCTTT
CDR3 protein: CASRIRRGGTEAFF
V gene: TRBV27
D gene: .
J gene: TRBJ1-1
clone size: few

CDR3 DNA: TGTGCCAGCAGCTTGGTACAGGGTTCCCCGGGGGCCAACGTCCTGACTTTC
CDR3 protein: CASSLVQGSPGANVLTF
V gene: TRBV5-6
D gene: .
J gene: TRBJ2-6
clone size: .

CDR3 DNA: TGCAGCGTTGGAGAGGGCTTGGGAGGAAACACCATATATTTT
CDR3 protein: CSVGEGLGGNTIYF
V gene: TRBV29-1
D gene: .
J gene: TRBJ1-3
clone size: .

CDR3 DNA: TGTGCCAGCAGGCTCCTAGCGGGATGGGGGAACCAAGAGACCCAGTACTTC
CDR3 protein: CASRLLAGWGNQETQYF
V gene: TRBV28
D gene: TRBD2
J gene: TRBJ2-5
clone size: .

CDR3 DNA: TGTGCCAGCAGTGACAGGGTACTAGGAATCAACACCGGGGAGCTGTTTTTT
CDR3 protein: CASSDRVLGINTGELFF
V gene: TRBV6-1
D gene: .
J gene: TRBJ2-2
clone size: .

CDR3 DNA: TGCGCCAGCAGCTTGGACTATTCCTACGAGCAGTACTTC
CDR3 protein: CASSLDYSYEQYF
V gene: TRBV5-1
D gene: .
J gene: TRBJ2-7
clone size: .

CDR3 DNA: TGTGCCAGCAGCTTAGACCTCACTGGGCCATACGAGCAGTACTTC
CDR3 protein: CASSLDLTGPYEQYF
V gene: TRBV11-2
D gene: .
J gene: TRBJ2-7
clone size: .

CDR3 DNA: TGTGCCAGCACCCACAGCTGGGACAGGGTTTCACCCCTCCACTTT
CDR3 protein: CASTHSWDRVSPLHF
V gene: TRBV6-5
D gene: TRBD1
J gene: TRBJ1-6
clone size: .

CDR3 DNA: TGCGCCAGCAGGCCGGGGACAGGGGGTTGGTACGAGCAGTACTTC
CDR3 protein: CASRPGTGGWYEQYF
V gene: TRBV5-1
D gene: TRBD1
J gene: TRBJ2-7
clone size: once

CDR3 DNA: TGTGCCAGTAAAGTAGCGGGACGAACCGGGGAGCTGTTTTTT
CDR3 protein: CASKVAGRTGELFF
V gene: TRBV19
D gene: TRBD2
J gene: TRBJ2-2
clone size: .

CDR3 DNA: TGTGCCAGCAGTCCCCCGGACAGGACGTACACTGAAGCTTTCTTT
CDR3 protein: CASSPPDRTYTEAFF
V gene: TRBV28
D gene: TRBD1
J gene: TRBJ1-1
clone size: .

CDR3 DNA: TGTGCCACCAGCAGAGGGGGGACTAGCGGCCGTCGGGATACGCAGTATTTT
CDR3 protein: CATSRGGTSGRRDTQYF
V gene: TRBV15
D gene: TRBD2
J gene: TRBJ2-3
clone size: .

CDR3 DNA: TGTGCTAGCAGCGAATCTTTCGGGGAGACCCAGTACTTC
CDR3 protein: CASSESFGETQYF
V gene: TRBV7-7
D gene: .
J gene: TRBJ2-5
clone size: .

CDR3 DNA: TGTGCCAGCAGTCCGGGACTAGCGGGAGGGGCGGATACGCAGTATTTT
CDR3 protein: CASSPGLAGGADTQYF
V gene: TRBV28
D gene: TRBD2
J gene: TRBJ2-3
clone size: once

CDR3 DNA: TGTGCCAGCAGCTTAATGGGACAGGCCTCGACCGGGGAGCTGTTTTTT
CDR3 protein: CASSLMGQASTGELFF
V gene: TRBV11-2
D gene: TRBD1
J gene: TRBJ2-2
clone size: .

CDR3 DNA: TGTGCCAGCAGCCCGAATCGGGATACGCAGTATTTT
CDR3 protein: CASSPNRDTQYF
V gene: TRBV21-1
D gene: .
J gene: TRBJ2-3
clone size: .

CDR3 DNA: TGTGCCAGCAGCTTACGGCAGGGGGATCAGCCCCAGCATTTT
CDR3 protein: CASSLRQGDQPQHF
V gene: TRBV7-2
D gene: TRBD1
J gene: TRBJ1-5
clone size: .

CDR3 DNA: TGTGCCAGCAGTGTACAGGGACACAATCAGCCCCAGCATTTT
CDR3 protein: CASSVQGHNQPQHF
V gene: TRBV6-1
D gene: .
J gene: TRBJ1-5
clone size: .

CDR3 DNA: TGTGCCACGCAGGGGCCCACTGAAGCTTTCTTT
CDR3 protein: CATQGPTEAFF
V gene: TRBV5-4
D gene: .
J gene: TRBJ1-1
clone size: .

CDR3 DNA: TGTGCCAGCAGTTTAGAGGCAGGGCCAACTAACTATGGCTACACCTTC
CDR3 protein: CASSLEAGPTNYGYTF
V gene: TRBV27
D gene: .
J gene: TRBJ1-2
clone size: .

CDR3 DNA: TGTGCCAGCAGACAACGCGGGGGGGGGATGTACACTGAAGCTTTCTTT
CDR3 protein: CASRQRGGGMYTEAFF
V gene: TRBV5-5
D gene: .
J gene: TRBJ1-1
clone size: .

CDR3 DNA: TGTGCCAGCAGTATCCTCCGGGACAGGGGTCTGACTGAAGCTTTCTTT
CDR3 protein: CASSILRDRGLTEAFF
V gene: TRBV7-9
D gene: TRBD1
J gene: TRBJ1-1
clone size: once

CDR3 DNA: TGCGCCAGCAGCCAAGCAAATGGCGGTTGGGAGCAGTACTTC
CDR3 protein: CASSQANGGWEQYF
V gene: TRBV4-1
D gene: .
J gene: TRBJ2-7
clone size: .

CDR3 DNA: TGTGCCAGCTCACCATACGAGAGGGCTGACTATGGCTACACCTTC
CDR3 protein: CASSPYERADYGYTF
V gene: TRBV18
D gene: .
J gene: TRBJ1-2
clone size: .

CDR3 DNA: TGTGCCAGCCGCTTGGGTGGGGTTTCTGAAGCTTTCTTT
CDR3 protein: CASRLGGVSEAFF
V gene: TRBV7-9
D gene: .
J gene: TRBJ1-1
clone size: .

CDR3 DNA: TGTGCCAGCAGTATTAGGCCAGGGTCCTACGAGCAGTACTTC
CDR3 protein: CASSIRPGSYEQYF
V gene: TRBV27
D gene: .
J gene: TRBJ2-7
clone size: .

CDR3 DNA: TGCGCCAGCAGCGCTTCCGGGACTAGCGGGAGGACCCCTTACAATGAGCAGTTCTTC
CDR3 protein: CASSASGTSGRTPYNEQFF
V gene: TRBV5-1
D gene: TRBD2
J gene: TRBJ2-1
clone size: .

CDR3 DNA: TGTGCCAGTAGTACCTATTACAATGAGCAGTTCTTC
CDR3 protein: CASSTYYNEQFF
V gene: TRBV19
D gene: .
J gene: TRBJ2-1
clone size: .

CDR3 DNA: TGCGCCAGCAGCCAAGATCCTCGAGGGCAAGGGGAGCTGTTTTTT
CDR3 protein: CASSQDPRGQGELFF
V gene: TRBV4-1
D gene: .
J gene: TRBJ2-2
clone size: .

CDR3 DNA: TGTGCCAGCAGCGCCACATTCCCGGGACATCAGAATTCACCCCTCCACTTT
CDR3 protein: CASSATFPGHQNSPLHF
V gene: TRBV9
D gene: .
J gene: TRBJ1-6
clone size: .

CDR3 DNA: TGTGCCTGGAGTGTACCGGGCAGAGTCTACGAGCAGTACTTC
CDR3 protein: CAWSVPGRVYEQYF
V gene: TRBV30
D gene: .
J gene: TRBJ2-7
clone size: once

CDR3 DNA: TGTGCCAGTACCAACCCTAGCCGCACTTCCATTGAGCAGTTCTTC
CDR3 protein: CASTNPSRTSIEQFF
V gene: TRBV30
D gene: .
J gene: TRBJ2-1
clone size: .

CDR3 DNA: TGTGCCAGCAGCGACGCCGGGACAGGGGTAAGGAACTATGGCTACACCTTC
CDR3 protein: CASSDAGTGVRNYGYTF
V gene: TRBV5-6
D gene: TRBD1
J gene: TRBJ1-2
clone size: .

CDR3 DNA: TGTGCCTGGAGTTCTAGCGCCCAGGGGAGCTCCTACAATGAGCAGTTCTTC
CDR3 protein: CAWSSSAQGSSYNEQFF
V gene: TRBV30
D gene: .
J gene: TRBJ2-1
clone size: .

CDR3 DNA: TGCGCCAGCAGCTTATCTCTCGACAGTATGAACACTGAAGCTTTCTTT
CDR3 protein: CASSLSLDSMNTEAFF
V gene: TRBV5-1
D gene: .
J gene: TRBJ1-1
clone size: .

CDR3 DNA: TGTGCCAGCAGTGGATGGACAGGGGGGAAATCTAGCACAGATACGCAGTATTTT
CDR3 protein: CASSGWTGGKSSTDTQYF
V gene: TRBV6-1
D gene: TRBD1
J gene: TRBJ2-3
clone size: .

CDR3 DNA: TGCGCCAGCAGTGAGTCGACTCAACCAAACCCCTACGAGCAGTACTTC
CDR3 protein: CASSESTQPNPYEQYF
V gene: TRBV10-1
D gene: .
J gene: TRBJ2-7
clone size: .

CDR3 DNA: TGTGCCAGTAGTGCCCTCGGACAGGGCGTTAGGCAGTACTTC
CDR3 protein: CASSALGQGVRQYF
V gene: TRBV19
D gene: TRBD1
J gene: TRBJ2-7
clone size: .

CDR3 DNA: TGTGCCAGCAGTCTCCTCGGTCGGGACCTGGGGACTGAAGCTTTCTTT
CDR3 protein: CASSLLGRDLGTEAFF
V gene: TRBV2
D gene: .
J gene: TRBJ1-1
clone size: .

CDR3 DNA: TGTGCCAGCAGGGGGACAGTGAACACCGGGGAGCTGTTTTTT
CDR3 protein: CASRGTVNTGELFF
V gene: TRBV2
D gene: TRBD1
J gene: TRBJ2-2
clone size: .

CDR3 DNA: TGCGCCAGCAGCTTGTCTTCGCAGGGTCCCTACGAGCAGTACTTC
CDR3 protein: CASSLSSQGPYEQYF
V gene: TRBV5-1
D gene: .
J gene: TRBJ2-7
clone size: few

CDR3 DNA: TGTGCCAGCAGCTCAACCTCTTACGAGCAGTACTTC
CDR3 protein: CASSSTSYEQYF
V gene: TRBV5-6
D gene: .
J gene: TRBJ2-7
clone size: .

CDR3 DNA: TGCGCCAGCAGCCTCCACCGGGACAGGGGGCTGAATGAGCAGTTCTTC
CDR3 protein: CASSLHRDRGLNEQFF
V gene: TRBV4-1
D gene: TRBD1
J gene: TRBJ2-1
clone size: .